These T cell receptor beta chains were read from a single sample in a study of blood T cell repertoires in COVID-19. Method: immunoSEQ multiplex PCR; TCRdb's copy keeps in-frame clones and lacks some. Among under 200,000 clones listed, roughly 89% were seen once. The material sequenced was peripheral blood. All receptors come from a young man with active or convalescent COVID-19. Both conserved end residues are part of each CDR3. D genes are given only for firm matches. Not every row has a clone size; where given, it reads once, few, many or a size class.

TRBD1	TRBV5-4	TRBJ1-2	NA	CASSDRGMGYGYTF
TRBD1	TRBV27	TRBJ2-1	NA	CANSGTGEPSSYNEQFF
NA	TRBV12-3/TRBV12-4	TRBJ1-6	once	CASSFGSPLHF
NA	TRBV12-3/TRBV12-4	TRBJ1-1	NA	CASRPSNTEAFF
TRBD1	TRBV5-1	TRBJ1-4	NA	CASSILQGQGEKLFF
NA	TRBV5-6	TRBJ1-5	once	CASSLWAGNQPQHF
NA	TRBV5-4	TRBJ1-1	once	CASSPAGVNTEAFF
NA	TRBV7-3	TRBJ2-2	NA	CASSADGSGGTGELFF
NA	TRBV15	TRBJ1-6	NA	CATSRGPDRTNSPLHF
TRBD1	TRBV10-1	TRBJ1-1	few	CASRGTGGEAFF
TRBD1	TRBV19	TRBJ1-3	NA	CASRPGQGGNTIYF
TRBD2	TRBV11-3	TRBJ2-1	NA	CASSSGLAGGSYNEQFF
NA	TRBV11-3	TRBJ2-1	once	CASKGRAVNEQFF
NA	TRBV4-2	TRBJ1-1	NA	CASSQGGGDTEAFF
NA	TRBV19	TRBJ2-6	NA	CASSVESGANVLTF
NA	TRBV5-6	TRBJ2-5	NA	CASSFQGRETQYF
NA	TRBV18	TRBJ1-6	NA	CASFPGGNSPLHF
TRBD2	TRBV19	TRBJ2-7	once	CASSFRTSGIRSYEQYF
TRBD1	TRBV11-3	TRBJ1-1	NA	CASSSGQKNTEAFF
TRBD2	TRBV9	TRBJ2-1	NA	CASSVDGGRSYNEQFF
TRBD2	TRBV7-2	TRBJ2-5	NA	CASSLAGRGLAGGRETQYF
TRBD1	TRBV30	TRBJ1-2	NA	CAWSGPGQGYGYTF
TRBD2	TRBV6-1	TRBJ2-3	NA	CASSETSGGATDTQYF